The 25 T cell receptor beta chains presented below share a single source sample, sequenced in a study of regulatory T cells in long-lasting Graves disease. Sample time point: newly diagnosed GD, antithyroid drugs for less than 3 months. Researchers made the TCR library from RNA that was extracted from PBMCs. To make TCR beta libraries, researchers used iRepertoire HTBI primers and Arm-PCR of CDR3 regions. TCRdb passed the multiplex PCR reads through MiXCR, listing each CDR3 protein once. The sample lists some 450,000 distinct CDR3 sequences, about a sixth occurring once. This same sample was also taken into another study, of T cells in Graves' hyperthyroidism and ophthalmopathy.

The sample was peripheral blood mononuclear cells (PBMCs), taken at new diagnosis, from a patient treated with antithyroid drugs. These receptors were taken from a woman aged 25-40 years with Graves disease.

A few counts support this clonotype. V is TRBV5-4 and J is TRBJ2-2, with 11 bases identical to TRBD2. J was trimmed by 3 bases and V by 4 bases; bases with no gene match: 2. Germline CDR1 SGHNT, CDR2 YYREEE (reference sequence). CDR3 length: 15 residues. The chain's CDR3 is CASSNSGRDTGELFF. The CDR3 DNA follows: TGTGCCAGCAGCAATAGCGGGAGGGACACCGGGGAGCTGTTTTTT.

The V gene is TRBV5-1, the J gene TRBJ2-5; 10 bases align to TRBD1. The CDR3 consists of 15 residues. Per the germline V gene, CDR1 is SGHRS and CDR2 is YFSETQ. J was trimmed by 1 base and V by 3 bases; bases with no gene match: 3. The CDR3 sequence: CASSYRTGGQETQYF. The CDR3 DNA reads as TGCGCCAGCAGCTACCGGACAGGGGGCCAAGAGACCCAGTACTTC.

CDR3 DNA sequence: TGTGCCAGCAGCTTAGAGATGGCTAGCGGGAGCTACGAGCAGTACTTC. Amino acid sequence: CASSLEMASGSYEQYF. V gene TRBV11-2 combines with J gene TRBJ2-7; 10 bases are a match to TRBD2. The V gene's germline CDR1 is SGHAT and CDR2 FQNNGV. Trimming cost V 0 bases and J 3 bases; bases outside gene matches: 5. The CDR3 extends over 16 amino acids.

The chain employs TRBV6-1 and TRBJ2-1; weak D call: TRBD1 (6 bases). Germline lookup yields CDR1 MNHNS and CDR2 SASEGT. The V gene lost 5 bases and the J gene lost 2 bases, with 16 bases spanning the gap. This CDR3 spans 16 amino acids. The CDR3 DNA reads TGTGCCAGCAGTAGAGCCCGGGACAACCCCTACAATGAGCAGTTCTTC. Translating it yields CASSRARDNPYNEQFF.

This chain links TRBV4-1 with TRBJ2-3; 7 nucleotides agree with TRBD2. This CDR3 spans 20 amino acids. V lost 8 bases to trimming and J lost 3 bases; unmatched junction nucleotides: 26. In germline, CDR1 is MGHRA, CDR2 YSYEKL. CDR3 loop: CASSPRPRGLNPPSTDTQYF. The CDR3, as DNA: TGCGCCAGCTCCCCCCGCCCCCGGGGACTAAATCCCCCCTCAACAGATACGCAGTATTTT.

The gene calls are TRBV11-1 and TRBJ1-2, with 7 nucleotides matching TRBD1. The germline V gene encodes CDR1 SGHAT and CDR2 FQDESV (reference sequence). The trim removed 7 bases at V and 0 bases at J, leaving 5 bases unmatched. CDR3 size: 14 residues. In DNA form, the CDR3 reads TGTGCCAGCAAGGGGACAGCAGCTAACTATGGCTACACCTTC. Its protein is CASKGTAANYGYTF.

The chain uses TRBV5-1 and TRBJ2-5; D not resolved. The V and J ends lost 1 base and 5 bases respectively, with 12 bases between them. The CDR3 loop spans 14 amino acids. Looked up from germline, CDR1 is SGHRS and CDR2 is YFSETQ. CDR3 DNA sequence: TGCGCCAGCAGCTTGTCATCTTCCCATGAGACCCAGTACTTC. This gives the protein CASSLSSSHETQYF.

Ten or more counts support this clonotype. Here the CDR3 DNA reads TGTGCCAGCAGGAGGACAGGGGCGAGTGAGACCCAGTACTTC. Its translation is CASRRTGASETQYF. This chain links TRBV2 with TRBJ2-5; 9 nucleotides match TRBD1. CDR1 and CDR2 (germline): SNHLY, FYNNEI. V shed 6 bases and J 5 bases; nucleotides not matched to a gene: 7. This CDR3 has 14 amino acids. Supplemented by reference TRBV2 and TRBJ2-5, the full variable domain reads EPEVTQTPSHQVTQMGQEVILRCVPISNHLYFYWYRQILGQKVEFLVSFYNNEISEKSEIFDDQFSVERPDGSNFTLKIRSTKLEDSAMYFCASRRTGASETQYFGPGTRLLVL.

The rearrangement uses TRBV6-2 or TRBV6-3 and TRBJ2-1; no definite D call. V lost 3 bases, J lost 4 bases, and 7 bases lay in between. In germline, CDR1 is MNHEY, CDR2 SVGEGT. The CDR3 consists of 13 residues. The CDR3 here is CASSYFRYNEQFF. The CDR3, as DNA: TGTGCCAGCAGTTATTTCAGGTACAATGAGCAGTTCTTC.

Many counts were recorded for this clonotype. The rearrangement uses TRBV18 and TRBJ1-2, with D possibly matching TRBD1 (5 bases). CDR1 KGHSH and CDR2 LQKENI come from the germline V gene. The CDR3 has 15 residues. The V end lost 3 bases, the J end lost 8 bases, and 19 bases lay between the germline ends. This CDR3 is CASSPEKGRGEGYTF. In nucleotides, the CDR3 is TGTGCCAGCTCACCGGAAAAGGGAAGAGGGGAAGGCTACACCTTC.

This clonotype was observed many times. CDR3 bases: TGTGCCAGCAGTACCCGCAATGAGCAGTTCTTC. Residues: CASSTRNEQFF. V and J are TRBV2 and TRBJ2-1; D unclear. Trimming took 5 bases from V and 6 from J, leaving 5 bases between them. Germline values: CDR1 SNHLY, CDR2 FYNNEI. This CDR3 is built from 11 residues.

This chain connects TRBV9 to TRBJ2-5, with D perhaps TRBD2 (5 bases). CDR1 and CDR2 (germline): SGDLS, YYNGEE. This CDR3 has 14 residues. The ends were cut back, 0 bases at V and 6 bases at J, with 12 bases in the middle. CDR3 loop: CASSVAPSRKTQYF. The CDR3 nucleotides are TGTGCCAGCAGCGTAGCTCCTAGCCGGAAGACCCAGTACTTC. Drawing the rest from reference TRBV9 and TRBJ2-5, the complete variable domain is DSGVTQTPKHLITATGQRVTLRCSPRSGDLSVYWYQQSLDQGLQFLIQYYNGEERAKGNILERFSAQQFPDLHSELNLSSLELGDSALYFCASSVAPSRKTQYFGPGTRLLVL.

The table lists this clonotype with many counts. The genes are TRBV2 and TRBJ2-1; maybe TRBD1 (6 bases). The CDR3 spans 15 residues. Germline V lookup: CDR1 SNHLY, CDR2 FYNNEI. V was pared by 7 bases and J by 12 bases, with 25 bases between. This CDR3 is CASILLRGSERAQFF. In DNA, the CDR3 is TGTGCCAGCATCCTATTAAGGGGGAGCGAGCGCGCGCAGTTCTTC.

This chain joins TRBV3-1 and TRBJ2-1, with D maybe TRBD2 (8 bases). The V gene's germline CDR1 is LGHDT and CDR2 YNNKEL (reference sequence). CDR3 size: 16 residues. V shed 4 bases and J shed 4 bases, with 17 bases lying between them. The CDR3 reads CASSLGTRGLYNEQFF. Written as DNA, the CDR3 is TGTGCCAGCAGCCTCGGGACTAGGGGGCTTTACAATGAGCAGTTCTTC.

The chain joins TRBV6-1 to TRBJ1-5; TRBD1 matches at 9 bases. The V segment lost 5 bases and the J segment 5 bases; nucleotides outside the gene matches: 10. Germline V gene sequence: CDR1 MNHNS, CDR2 SASEGT. CDR3 length equals 16 residues. Here the CDR3 DNA reads TGTGCCAGCAGTCTTCTACCGGGACAGGGCTATCAGCCCCAGCATTTT. This translates into CASSLLPGQGYQPQHF.

The rearrangement links TRBV7-9 to TRBJ1-1; TRBD1 matches at 8 bases. This CDR3 has 15 residues. Germline V gene data show CDR1 as SEHNR and CDR2 as FQNEAQ (reference sequence). V lost 6 bases, J lost 2 bases, and 8 bases stayed unmatched. DNA for the CDR3: TGTGCCAGCAGTATTGGGCAGGGGGCAAACACTGAAGCTTTCTTT. It translates to CASSIGQGANTEAFF. Drawing the rest from reference TRBV7-9 and TRBJ1-1, the complete variable domain is DTGVSQNPRHKITKRGQNVTFRCDPISEHNRLYWYRQTLGQGPEFLTYFQNEAQLEKSRLLSDRFSAERPKGSFSTLEIQRTEQGDSAMYLCASSIGQGANTEAFFGQGTRLTVV.

This clonotype has only a few counts. As DNA, the CDR3 is TGTGCCAGTAGTACTTATTCCTCTACTAGCGGGAGTGATGAGCAGTTCTTC. It codes for CASSTYSSTSGSDEQFF. This rearrangement joins TRBV19 to TRBJ2-1; 11 bases match TRBD2. Germline CDR1 and CDR2: LNHDA and SQIVND (reference sequence). After removal of 4 bases from V and 8 bases from J, the junction contained 13 bases not matched to a gene. This CDR3 is built from 17 residues.

In the case of this clonotype: Possible read error: a much larger clone is one base away. V is TRBV28 and J is TRBJ2-6, with unresolved D. V lost 6 bases and J 3 bases, leaving 12 bases between the germline ends. The CDR3 runs to 15 residues. Germline CDR1 and CDR2: MDHEN and SYDVKM. This CDR3 is CASSPPSYGANVLTF. CDR3 nucleotide sequence: TGTGCCAGCAGCCCCCCCAGCTATGGGGCCAACGTCCTGACTTTC.

This clonotype appeared many times. The chain is built from TRBV6-2 or TRBV6-3 and TRBJ2-1; 12 positions match TRBD2. J was trimmed by 8 bases and V by 5 bases; bases with no gene match: 7. Germline V gene sequence: CDR1 MNHEY, CDR2 SVGEGT. The CDR3 extends over 15 amino acids. The CDR3 sequence is CASSPSGRAGDEQFF. CDR3 sequence (DNA): TGTGCCAGCAGTCCTAGCGGGAGGGCTGGAGATGAGCAGTTCTTC.

This clonotype was detected ten times or more. This chain uses TRBV27 with TRBJ1-1, with TRBD1 matching 8 bases. J was trimmed by 11 bases and V by 3 bases; bases with no gene match: 8. Germline CDR1 is MNHEY and CDR2 is SMNVEV (reference sequence). The CDR3 sequence is 13 residues long. The CDR3: CASSFGTGTKAFF. In DNA, the CDR3 is TGTGCCAGCAGTTTTGGGACAGGAACTAAGGCTTTCTTT.

This clonotype showed up just a few times. The J gene is TRBJ1-6, the V gene TRBV5-6; D unresolved. The CDR3 covers 14 residues. From germline, CDR1 is SGHDT and CDR2 YYEEEE. Trimming stripped 0 bases from V and 7 bases from J, with 8 bases between. In nucleotides, the CDR3 is TGTGCCAGCAGCTTGGGGCAGCGGAATTCACCCCTCCACTTT. Protein: CASSLGQRNSPLHF.

This clonotype was observed many times. The CDR3 sequence: CASSSPLAGGFANTGELFF. As DNA, the CDR3 is TGTGCCAGCAGTTCCCCTCTAGCGGGAGGATTCGCGAACACCGGGGAGCTGTTTTTT. J is TRBJ2-2 and V is TRBV28; 11 nucleotides agree with TRBD2. Per the germline V gene, CDR1 is MDHEN and CDR2 is SYDVKM. V lost 4 bases to trimming and J lost 0 bases; unmatched junction nucleotides: 10. The CDR3 has 19 amino acids. Complete variable domain (other parts from reference TRBV28 and TRBJ2-2): DVKVTQSSRYLVKRTGEKVFLECVQDMDHENMFWYRQDPGLGLRLIYFSYDVKMKEKGDIPEGYSVSREKKERFSLILESASTNQTSMYLCASSSPLAGGFANTGELFFGEGSRLTVL.

The J gene is TRBJ2-2, the V gene TRBV19; the D gene is possibly TRBD2 (5 bases). The CDR3 consists of 15 residues. The germline V gene has CDR1 LNHDA and CDR2 SQIVND (reference sequence). Trimming cost V 5 bases and J 7 bases, with 17 bases left between them. Written as DNA, the CDR3 is TGTGCCAGTAGTTGGGGAGCCAAAACTAGCGGGGAGCTGTTTTTT. It specifies CASSWGAKTSGELFF.

This clonotype turned up a few times. The rearrangement links TRBV28 to TRBJ2-7, with 7 bases identical to TRBD2. This CDR3 comprises 12 residues. Germline trimming cut 6 bases from V and 6 bases from J; bases unmatched to any gene: 5. The V gene's germline CDR1 is MDHEN and CDR2 SYDVKM. CDR3 sequence: CASRRLAGEQYF. The DNA of the CDR3 is TGTGCCAGCAGGAGACTAGCAGGCGAGCAGTACTTC.

V is TRBV7-9 and J is TRBJ2-1; maybe TRBD2 (7 bases). The germline V gene has CDR1 SEHNR and CDR2 FQNEAQ (reference sequence). The CDR3 totals 18 residues. V lost 3 bases and J 6 bases, leaving 24 bases between the germline ends. CDR3 nucleotide sequence: TGTGCCAGCAGCTTCCCGAAGGGGGGCGGGAGAGGTGGCAATGAGCAGTTCTTC. Protein: CASSFPKGGGRGGNEQFF.